The T cell receptor (beta chain) under discussion was sequenced for a study of cytomegalovirus exposure and HLA in healthy donors. With regard to this clone: Its antigen is currently unknown.

Study observations and caveats: An analysis was carried out at a later point. It showed that HLA-associated TCR beta chains were more clonally expanded than equally common non-associated chains. Later on, a genetic analysis was performed. It linked a missense variant in DCLRE1C with V- and J-gene trimming of TCR beta. Most of the CMV-associated TCR beta chains (in a later analysis) appeared to be HLA-restricted. Later on, an analysis tied roughly 17,000 TCR beta sequences to HLA alleles at 0.05 false discovery rate.

A multiplex PCR was run with 60 Vbeta primers and 13 Jbeta primers. Sequenced by immunoSEQ multiplex PCR; TCRdb stores in-frame clones only, minus some. In all, the sample yields approximately 170,000 clones. What was sequenced was PBMCs. The sequence was obtained from a woman under 30 in good health and CMV-seropositive.

CDR3 bases: TGCGCCAGCAGCCTACGCAGGGGTTCCTACGAGCAGTACTTC. Encoded protein: CASSLRRGSYEQYF. The V gene is TRBV5-1, the J gene TRBJ2-5, with D perhaps matching TRBD1 (6 bases). The tail of the sequence fits TRBJ2-7 better, so the J call may be wrong. CDR1 and CDR2 from the germline V gene are SGHRS and YFSETQ. The CDR3 has 14 amino acids.